The next 26 T cell receptor beta chains were all read from a single sample in a study of a mutant IDH1 vaccine in newly diagnosed glioma. Generated by immunoSEQ multiplex PCR, the TCRdb table keeps only in-frame clones and is missing some. The sample carries approximately 70,000 clones, less than 85% recorded once. Time point specified: baseline, week 1 (first vaccination visit). Treatment described: pre-vaccination baseline after standard-of-care therapy. The specimen comprised PBMCs, sampled from a glioma patient treated with radiotherapy, temozolomide or both. Receptor source: a man in his fifties or sixties with glioma.

This clone was observed a single time. This chain links TRBV30 with TRBJ1-5; D unresolved. Germline assignment: CDR1 GTSNPN and CDR2 SVGIG (reference sequence). The CDR3 loop spans 12 amino acids. Trimming shortened V by 0 bases and J by 5 bases, and 5 bases separated the two germline ends. CDR3 in DNA: TGTGCCTGGAGTGTAATAGATCAGCCCCAGCATTTT. Translation: CAWSVIDQPQHF.

The rearrangement joins TRBV4-2 to TRBJ1-5; 7 bases are a match to TRBD1. Trimming took 5 bases from V and 2 from J; bases not matched to a gene: 6. This CDR3 is 15 amino acids long. Per the germline V gene, CDR1 is LGHNA and CDR2 is YNFKEQ. The CDR3 coding sequence is TGTGCCAGCAGCGCCTCCGGACAGGGCAATCAGCCCCAGCATTTT. This gives the protein CASSASGQGNQPQHF.

This chain connects TRBV30 to TRBJ1-1, with TRBD1 matching 8 bases. V lost 0 bases and J lost 12; bases outside the gene matches: 6. The germline V gene encodes CDR1 GTSNPN and CDR2 SVGIG (reference sequence). The CDR3 runs to 12 residues. As DNA, the CDR3 is TGTGCCTGGAGTGTAGGACAGGGATGGTCTTTCTTT. Translated, it gives CAWSVGQGWSFF.

This clone was recorded only once. The chain combines TRBV29-1 with TRBJ1-1; no clear D gene. The CDR3 is 14 residues long. CDR1 is SQVTM, CDR2 ANQGSEA, per germline. Trimming left V 4 bases short and J 1 base short, with 13 bases between. The CDR3 sequence is CSVGRPPANTEAFF. CDR3 sequence (DNA): TGCAGCGTTGGAAGACCGCCGGCGAACACTGAAGCTTTCTTT.

CDR3 nucleotide sequence: TGTGCCAGCAGCTTGGAACCGTCGAGCTCCTACAATGAGCAGTTCTTC. It codes for CASSLEPSSSYNEQFF. The chain is built from TRBV5-4 and TRBJ2-1; D call uncertain. Germline V lookup: CDR1 SGHNT, CDR2 YYREEE (reference sequence). The V and J ends lost 0 bases and 0 bases respectively, with 10 bases between them. This CDR3 spans 16 amino acids.

This chain joins TRBV7-9 and TRBJ1-1; 8 nucleotides match TRBD1. CDR1 and CDR2 (germline): SEHNR, FQNEAQ (reference sequence). J was trimmed by 3 bases and V by 3 bases; bases with no gene match: 12. The CDR3 spans 17 residues. The CDR3 DNA reads TGTGCCAGCAGCTTCGGGACAGGTAGAGAAGATTACACTGAAGCTTTCTTT. Its translation: CASSFGTGREDYTEAFF.

In DNA, the CDR3 is TGTGCCATCAGTGAGTCGGCTAGACCCAACACCGGGGAGCTGTTTTTT. It codes for CAISESARPNTGELFF. This rearrangement joins TRBV10-3 to TRBJ2-2; D remains ambiguous. V shed 0 bases and J shed 2 bases, with 10 bases lying between them. The CDR3 extends over 16 amino acids. CDR1 is ENHRY and CDR2 is SYGVKD in the germline V gene.

The rearrangement joins TRBV2 to TRBJ1-2; 10 bases match TRBD1. The CDR3 runs 14 residues. In germline, CDR1 is SNHLY, CDR2 FYNNEI. With V trimmed by 3 bases and J by 3 bases, 1 base remained unmatched. In DNA, the CDR3 is TGTGCCAGCAGTGAGGACAGGGGGGACTATGGCTACACCTTC. Protein product: CASSEDRGDYGYTF.

The V gene is TRBV6-5, the J gene TRBJ2-1, with D perhaps matching TRBD1 (6 bases). Per the germline V gene, CDR1 is MNHEY and CDR2 is SVGAGI. The germline V and J ends were trimmed by 0 bases and 7 bases, with 16 bases remaining between them. CDR3 length equals 16 residues. DNA of the CDR3: TGTGCCAGCAGTTACTCGGTCTACAGGGTGAGGAATGAGCAGTTCTTC. It is translated as CASSYSVYRVRNEQFF.

The V call is TRBV5-5, the J call TRBJ2-3; maybe TRBD1 (5 bases). The CDR3 contains 16 residues. The germline CDR1 and CDR2 sequences are SGHKS and YYEKEE (reference sequence). Between the trimmed V and J ends, which lost 4 bases and 0 bases, there was a span of 15 bases. This chain's CDR3 is CASSLSPRASTDTQYF. The CDR3 coding sequence is TGTGCCAGCAGCCTCTCCCCCAGGGCTAGCACAGATACGCAGTATTTT.

This clone was seen once. CDR3 coding DNA: TGCGCCAGCAGCCAAGAAGGGGAGGCCGGGGTTAACTATGGCTACACCTTC. Amino acids: CASSQEGEAGVNYGYTF. J is TRBJ1-2 and V is TRBV4-3; a possible D gene is TRBD1 (5 bases). The CDR3 sequence is 17 residues long. The ends were cut back, 0 bases at V and 1 base at J, with 15 bases in the middle. The V gene's germline CDR1 is LGHNA and CDR2 YSLEER.

This sequence joins TRBV27 and TRBJ2-3; D gene ambiguous. Deletions cut 3 bases from V and 3 bases from J, with 10 bases between. CDR3 length equals 14 residues. The V gene's germline CDR1 is MNHEY and CDR2 SMNVEV (reference sequence). CDR3: CASSFRRATDTQYF. The CDR3 nucleotides are TGTGCCAGCAGTTTTAGACGGGCGACAGATACGCAGTATTTT.

The V and J genes are TRBV7-2 and TRBJ2-5; 7 bases line up with TRBD2. The CDR3 contains 15 residues. Germline trimming cut 5 bases from V and 4 bases from J; bases unmatched to any gene: 10. CDR1 is SGHTA and CDR2 is FQGNSA in the germline V gene. The CDR3 region has the DNA TGTGCCAGCAGCCCTGGGAAGGGAGGGCGAGAGACCCAGTACTTC. It is translated as CASSPGKGGRETQYF.

This clone was recorded only once. The chain links TRBV2 to TRBJ2-3; D ambiguous. The CDR3 is 14 residues long. Trimming took 4 bases from V and 2 from J, leaving 10 bases between them. Germline V lookup: CDR1 SNHLY, CDR2 FYNNEI. DNA of the CDR3: TGTGCCAGCAGTGGCGGTATTCACACAGATACGCAGTATTTT. This sequence encodes CASSGGIHTDTQYF.

The V and J genes are TRBV2 and TRBJ2-5, with 8 nucleotides matching TRBD1. Germline CDR1 reads SNHLY; CDR2 reads FYNNEI. The CDR3 totals 14 residues. With V trimmed by 6 bases and J by 5 bases, 8 bases remained unmatched. DNA for the CDR3: TGTGCCAGCAGCCTACAGGGGGTCCAGGAGACCCAGTACTTC. It specifies CASSLQGVQETQYF.

The rearrangement uses TRBV29-1 and TRBJ2-2; D is possibly TRBD2 (7 bases). The CDR3 covers 14 residues. V dropped 2 bases and J dropped 6 bases, with 13 bases sitting between them. Germline V lookup: CDR1 SQVTM, CDR2 ANQGSEA. The CDR3 reads CSVESQGRAGELFF. DNA for the CDR3: TGCAGCGTTGAAAGTCAGGGGAGGGCCGGGGAGCTGTTTTTT.

The chain has TRBV7-2 and TRBJ1-4, with no clear D. V gave up 5 bases and J gave up 0 bases, with 10 bases separating them. The CDR3 extends over 15 amino acids. Germline lookup yields CDR1 SGHTA and CDR2 FQGNSA. CDR3 DNA sequence: TGTGCCAGCAGCCGTATTGGCGCAACTAATGAAAAACTGTTTTTT. This gives the protein CASSRIGATNEKLFF. The full variable domain, rest sourced from reference TRBV7-2 and TRBJ1-4, is GAGVSQSPSNKVTEKGKDVELRCDPISGHTALYWYRQSLGQGLEFLIYFQGNSAPDKSGLPSDRFSAERTGGSVSTLTIQRTQQEDSAVYLCASSRIGATNEKLFFGSGTQLSVL.

This clone was found once. V and J are TRBV19 and TRBJ2-1; the match to TRBD1 covers 7 bases. Germline lookup yields CDR1 LNHDA and CDR2 SQIVND (reference sequence). The ends lost 1 base at V and 6 bases at J; junction bases unmatched: 3. This CDR3 is 14 amino acids long. The CDR3 is CASSIAGGSNEQFF. The CDR3 nucleotides read TGTGCCAGTAGTATAGCAGGGGGTAGCAATGAGCAGTTCTTC.

V gene TRBV10-3 combines with J gene TRBJ1-2, with D possibly being TRBD1 (5 bases). This CDR3 has 12 amino acids. The germline CDR1 and CDR2 sequences are ENHRY and SYGVKD. Trimming stripped 8 bases from V and 4 bases from J, with 11 bases between. CDR3 bases: TGTGCCATCGGAGACGGGACCTATGGCTACACCTTC. This gives the protein CAIGDGTYGYTF.

The chain uses TRBV4-3 and TRBJ1-1; D gene uncertain. This CDR3 contains 13 residues. Germline V CDR1 and CDR2: LGHNA, YSLEER. The V and J ends lost 4 bases and 1 base respectively, with 7 bases between them. CDR3 DNA: TGCGCCAGCAGCCTTACGGGGAACACTGAAGCTTTCTTT. Translated: CASSLTGNTEAFF.

The chain recombines TRBV9 with TRBJ2-7, with TRBD1 matching 9 bases. Germline V gene sequence: CDR1 SGDLS, CDR2 YYNGEE. Trimming removed 2 bases from V and 5 bases from J; junction bases left unmatched: 8. The CDR3 spans 15 residues. The CDR3 is CASSVSGTGKHEQYF. CDR3 coding DNA: TGTGCCAGCAGCGTCTCCGGGACAGGGAAACACGAGCAGTACTTC.

V is TRBV7-8 and J is TRBJ2-5; possibly TRBD1 for D (7 bases). Trimming left V 3 bases short and J 5 bases short, with 16 bases between. The germline gives CDR1 SGHVS, CDR2 FQNEAQ. CDR3 size: 15 residues. CDR3 residues: CASSFRQGSGETQYF. DNA of the CDR3: TGTGCCAGCAGCTTTCGACAGGGAAGCGGGGAGACCCAGTACTTC.

The chain has TRBV30 and TRBJ1-6; D not certain. Per the germline V gene, CDR1 is GTSNPN and CDR2 is SVGIG (reference sequence). This CDR3 contains 16 residues. V was pared by 2 bases and J by 9 bases, with 20 bases between. CDR3 bases: TGTGCCTGGAGTATGCAGGACCCAGGAGGCGGTTCACCCCTCCACTTT. Residues: CAWSMQDPGGGSPLHF.

This chain uses TRBV19 with TRBJ1-1; D might be TRBD1 (6 bases). Between the trimmed V and J ends, which lost 5 bases and 5 bases, there was a span of 12 bases. The CDR3 extends over 13 amino acids. CDR1 LNHDA and CDR2 SQIVND come from the germline V gene (reference sequence). In DNA, the CDR3 is TGTGCCAGTAGTGAACAGGGCGGGACTGAAGCTTTCTTT. Protein sequence: CASSEQGGTEAFF.

This chain connects TRBV20-1 to TRBJ1-2, with D possibly being TRBD1 (5 bases). Trimming left V 3 bases short and J 7 bases short, with 9 bases between. CDR1 is DFQATT and CDR2 is SNEGSKA in the germline V gene (reference sequence). The CDR3 has 11 residues. The CDR3 DNA is TGCAGTGCTAGTTACGGGGGTGGCTACACCTTC. Its protein is CSASYGGGYTF.

The chain uses TRBV5-6 and TRBJ2-2; perhaps TRBD2 as D (5 bases). Germline V gives CDR1 SGHDT, CDR2 YYEEEE. This CDR3 spans 17 amino acids. V dropped 4 bases and J dropped 0 bases, with 16 bases sitting between them. Here the CDR3 reads CASSPVPGSANTGELFF. The CDR3, as DNA: TGTGCCAGCAGCCCAGTTCCGGGAAGCGCGAACACCGGGGAGCTGTTTTTT. Together with reference TRBV5-6 and TRBJ2-2, the CDR3 gives the full variable domain: DAGVTQSPTHLIKTRGQQVTLRCSPKSGHDTVSWYQQALGQGPQFIFQYYEEEERQRGNFPDRFSGHQFPNYSSELNVNALLLGDSALYLCASSPVPGSANTGELFFGEGSRLTVL.